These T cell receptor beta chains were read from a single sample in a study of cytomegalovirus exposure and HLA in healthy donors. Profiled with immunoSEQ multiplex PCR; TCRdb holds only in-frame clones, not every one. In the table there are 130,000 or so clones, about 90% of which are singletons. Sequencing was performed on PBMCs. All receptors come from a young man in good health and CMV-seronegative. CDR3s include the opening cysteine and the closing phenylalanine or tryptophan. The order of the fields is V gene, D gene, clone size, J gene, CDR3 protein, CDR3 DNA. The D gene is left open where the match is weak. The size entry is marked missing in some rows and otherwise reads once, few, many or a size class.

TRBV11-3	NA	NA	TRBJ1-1	CASSRDMTAFF	TGTGCCAGCAGCCGGGACATGACGGCTTTCTTT
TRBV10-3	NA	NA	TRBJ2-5	CAIRSMAALETQYF	TGTGCCATCCGATCCATGGCAGCGTTGGAGACCCAGTACTTC
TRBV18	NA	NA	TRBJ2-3	CASSPLQASTDTQYF	TGTGCCAGCTCACCATTACAGGCAAGCACAGATACGCAGTATTTT
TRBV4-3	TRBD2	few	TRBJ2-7	CASSHTISGTSVYEQYF	TGCGCCAGCAGCCATACAATTTCCGGGACTAGCGTCTACGAGCAGTACTTC
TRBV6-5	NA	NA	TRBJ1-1	CASTGQGGTEAFF	TGTGCCAGCACAGGCCAGGGAGGAACTGAAGCTTTCTTT
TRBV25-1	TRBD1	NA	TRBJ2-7	CASSEGTGAYEQYF	TGTGCCAGCAGTGAGGGTACAGGGGCCTACGAGCAGTACTTC
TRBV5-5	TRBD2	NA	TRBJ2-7	CASSLAGGRGYPYEQYF	TGTGCCAGCAGCTTGGCCGGAGGGAGGGGCTACCCCTACGAGCAGTACTTC
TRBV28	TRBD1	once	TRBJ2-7	CASRPWTGDNEQYF	TGTGCCAGCAGACCCTGGACAGGGGACAACGAGCAGTACTTC
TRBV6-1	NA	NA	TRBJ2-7	CASSRMTGYEQYF	TGTGCCAGCAGCCGGATGACGGGCTACGAGCAGTACTTC
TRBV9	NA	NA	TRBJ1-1	CASSVVGTMNTEAFF	TGTGCCAGCAGCGTAGTGGGCACCATGAACACTGAAGCTTTCTTT
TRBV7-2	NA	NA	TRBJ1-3	CASSLAGGRRDTIYF	TGTGCCAGCAGCTTAGCGGGGGGGCGGCGAGACACCATATATTTT
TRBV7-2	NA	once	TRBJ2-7	CASRSGNSYEQYF	TGTGCCAGCAGATCAGGGAACTCCTACGAGCAGTACTTC
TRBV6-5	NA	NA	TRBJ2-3	CASSFGADTQYF	TGTGCCAGCAGTTTCGGGGCAGATACGCAGTATTTT
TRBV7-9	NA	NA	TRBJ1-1	CASSPEWRDRGF	TGTGCCAGCAGCCCAGAGTGGAGGGACCGGGGCTTT
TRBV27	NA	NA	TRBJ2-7	CASSLQGNEQYF	TGTGCCAGCAGTTTACAGGGAAACGAGCAGTACTTC
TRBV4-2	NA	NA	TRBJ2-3	CASSQEGQRDTQYF	TGTGCCAGCAGCCAAGAGGGCCAACGGGATACGCAGTATTTT
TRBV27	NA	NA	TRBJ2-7	CASRGGGHGYEQYF	TGTGCCAGCCGGGGCGGGGGCCACGGCTACGAGCAGTACTTC
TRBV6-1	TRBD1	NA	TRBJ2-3	CASRTGGADTQYF	TGTGCCAGCAGGACAGGGGGCGCAGATACGCAGTATTTT
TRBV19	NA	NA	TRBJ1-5	CASSQGYGNQPQHF	TGTGCCAGTAGTCAGGGGTACGGCAATCAGCCCCAGCATTTT
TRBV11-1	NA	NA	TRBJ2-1	CASSLKVVGGSYNEQFF	TGTGCCAGCAGCCTAAAAGTCGTGGGGGGCTCCTACAATGAGCAGTTCTTC
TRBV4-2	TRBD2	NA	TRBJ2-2	CASSQDLAASGELFF	TGTGCCAGCAGCCAAGATCTAGCGGCGAGCGGGGAGCTGTTTTTT
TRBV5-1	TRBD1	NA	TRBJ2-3	CASSGQGGDTDTQYF	TGCGCCAGCAGCGGACAGGGTGGGGACACAGATACGCAGTATTTT
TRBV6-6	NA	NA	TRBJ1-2	CASSSRGLARGYTF	TGTGCCAGCAGTTCTCGAGGGTTGGCGAGGGGCTACACCTTC
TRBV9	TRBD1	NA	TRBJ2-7	CASSAAGGGYEQYF	TGTGCCAGCAGCGCTGCAGGGGGCGGTTACGAGCAGTACTTC
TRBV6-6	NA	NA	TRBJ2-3	CASSSGSVDTQYF	TGTGCCAGCAGTTCCGGTTCTGTGGATACGCAGTATTTT
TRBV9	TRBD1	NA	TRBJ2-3	CASSAPGTDNTDTQYF	TGTGCCAGCAGCGCCCCCGGGACAGACAACACAGATACGCAGTATTTT
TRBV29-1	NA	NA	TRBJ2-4	CSVIPREPENIQYF	TGCAGCGTGATTCCTCGGGAACCAGAAAACATTCAGTACTTC
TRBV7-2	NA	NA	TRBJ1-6	CASSPLQNSPLHF	TGTGCCAGCAGCCCTTTACAGAATTCACCCCTCCACTTT
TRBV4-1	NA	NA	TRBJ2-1	CASSPLGQGSYNEQFF	TGCGCCAGCAGCCCCCTTGGGCAGGGTAGCTACAATGAGCAGTTCTTC
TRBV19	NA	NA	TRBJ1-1	CASRPTGVPIGAFF	TGTGCCAGTAGACCGACCGGGGTCCCAATAGGAGCTTTCTTT
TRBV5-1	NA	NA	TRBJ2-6	CASNPGQSISGANVLTF	TGCGCCAGCAACCCCGGACAGTCCATCTCTGGGGCCAACGTCCTGACTTTC
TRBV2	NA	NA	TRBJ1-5	CASTIGSWGALSNQPQHF	TGTGCCAGCACTATCGGATCCTGGGGCGCGCTGAGCAATCAGCCCCAGCATTTT
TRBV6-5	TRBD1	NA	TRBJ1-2	CASSSTDRGFPYGYTF	TGTGCCAGCAGTTCTACCGACAGGGGGTTCCCCTATGGCTACACCTTC
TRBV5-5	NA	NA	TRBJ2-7	CASSLRGREQYF	TGTGCCAGCAGCTTGCGTGGGCGCGAGCAGTACTTC
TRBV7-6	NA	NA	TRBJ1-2	CASSSSRYGAGYGYTF	TGTGCCAGCAGCTCATCCCGATATGGAGCTGGATATGGCTACACCTTC
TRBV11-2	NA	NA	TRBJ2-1	CASSSPLYNEQFF	TGTGCCAGCAGCTCTCCCCTTTACAATGAGCAGTTCTTC
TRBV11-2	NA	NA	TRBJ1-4	CASSLDLQGWEKLFF	TGTGCCAGCAGCTTAGATCTACAGGGATGGGAAAAACTGTTTTTT
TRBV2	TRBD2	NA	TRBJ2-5	CASSEALVGRAETQYF	TGTGCCAGCAGTGAAGCGCTTGTGGGGAGGGCAGAGACCCAGTACTTC